These 12 T cell receptor beta chains share one sample of origin, sequenced in a study of blood T cell repertoires in COVID-19. The assay was immunoSEQ multiplex PCR, and TCRdb's table has in-frame clones only and misses some. The data show about 220,000 clones, about 84% seen once. The sample was peripheral blood. The receptor set was obtained from a human donor in a cohort sampled during active COVID-19.

V is TRBV5-1 and J is TRBJ2-5, with no clear D. Deletions cut 0 bases from V and 1 base from J, with 7 bases between. The germline V gene has CDR1 SGHRS and CDR2 YFSETQ. The CDR3 covers 14 residues. CDR3 nucleotides: TGCGCCAGCAGCTTGGAGCAGGCCCAAGAGACCCAGTACTTC. It encodes CASSLEQAQETQYF.

The V gene is TRBV18, the J gene TRBJ1-3; 7 nucleotides agree with TRBD1. Germline values: CDR1 KGHSH, CDR2 LQKENI. The ends lost 0 bases at V and 4 bases at J; junction bases unmatched: 3. The CDR3 loop spans 15 amino acids. The CDR3 loop is CASSPPGGAGNTIYF. CDR3 nucleotide sequence: TGTGCCAGCTCACCACCAGGGGGCGCCGGAAACACCATATATTTT.

The chain combines TRBV25-1 with TRBJ1-6, with 7 bases fitting TRBD1. The CDR3 consists of 14 residues. The J segment lost 7 bases and the V segment lost 4 bases, leaving 4 bases of the junction unmatched. CDR1 and CDR2 (germline): MGHDK, SYGVNS. In DNA form, the CDR3 reads TGTGCCAGCAGTGGCGACAGGGCGAATTCACCCCTCCACTTT. Translating gives CASSGDRANSPLHF.

The chain couples TRBV28 to TRBJ2-5, with TRBD2 identical over 7 bases. J was trimmed by 0 bases and V by 8 bases; bases with no gene match: 15. Germline CDR1 reads MDHEN; CDR2 reads SYDVKM. This CDR3 spans 17 amino acids. CDR3 sequence: CASGTHPGTTYQETQYF. CDR3 DNA sequence: TGTGCCAGCGGCACTCACCCCGGGACTACGTACCAAGAGACCCAGTACTTC.

The CDR3 DNA reads as TGTGCCAGCAGCTCCCTTGAATTCGGTACTCCCTACAATGAGCAGTTCTTC. Translated, it gives CASSSLEFGTPYNEQFF. The genes are TRBV7-2 and TRBJ2-1, with D uncertain. Between the trimmed V and J ends, which lost 4 bases and 2 bases, there was a span of 18 bases. This CDR3 has 17 amino acids. CDR1 and CDR2 (germline): SGHTA, FQGNSA.

The chain combines TRBV6-5 with TRBJ1-1, with 7 bases lining up with TRBD1. Trimming at V came to 5 bases and at J to 6 bases, leaving 3 bases not matched to a gene. The CDR3 contains 12 residues. CDR1 is MNHEY and CDR2 is SVGAGI in the germline V gene. The CDR3 loop is CASSTTGAEAFF. In DNA, the CDR3 is TGTGCCAGCAGTACCACAGGGGCTGAAGCTTTCTTT.

This chain connects TRBV4-1 to TRBJ1-5, with TRBD1 matching over 10 bases. The germline CDR1 and CDR2 sequences are MGHRA and YSYEKL. The CDR3 has 16 residues. J was trimmed by 7 bases and V by 5 bases; bases with no gene match: 11. The CDR3 sequence is CASSSTGTGDEQPQHF. The CDR3 bases are TGCGCCAGCAGCTCCACCGGGACAGGGGATGAACAGCCCCAGCATTTT.

This clone was counted once. The chain links TRBV27 to TRBJ2-1, with 8 bases identical to TRBD2. The CDR3 has 16 residues. The junction had 7 bases not matched to a gene; V was cut back by 4 bases and J by 2 bases. The V gene's germline CDR1 is MNHEY and CDR2 SMNVEV (reference sequence). The CDR3 DNA follows: TGTGCCAGCAGTTCCTTAGCGGGGAGAGCCTACAATGAGCAGTTCTTC. Its protein product is CASSSLAGRAYNEQFF.

This chain joins TRBV11-3 and TRBJ2-7, with D possibly TRBD2 on 6 matching bases. In germline, CDR1 is SGHNT, CDR2 YENEEA. Trimming took 4 bases from V and 4 from J, leaving 14 bases between them. The CDR3 sequence is 14 residues long. CDR3 bases: TGTGCCAGCAGCTGTCCGGGACTTAGATACGAGCAGTACTTC. Residues: CASSCPGLRYEQYF.

V is TRBV9 and J is TRBJ2-7; 12 bases fit TRBD1. V gave up 4 bases and J gave up 2 bases; unmatched junction bases: 4. The CDR3 consists of 15 residues. Germline CDR1 reads SGDLS; CDR2 reads YYNGEE. The DNA for the CDR3 is TGTGCCAGCAGCCCAGGGACAGGGGGCGCCTACGAGCAGTACTTC. Translated: CASSPGTGGAYEQYF.

V and J are TRBV5-4 and TRBJ2-7; 8 bases line up with TRBD2. The CDR3 sequence is 14 residues long. Germline-derived CDR1 and CDR2 are SGHNT and YYREEE (reference sequence). V lost 1 base and J lost 3; bases outside the gene matches: 3. CDR3 nucleotide sequence: TGTGCCAGCAGCTTGAGCGGGGGAGACTACGAGCAGTACTTC. It codes for CASSLSGGDYEQYF.

In its sample, this clone was seen a few times. This chain connects TRBV4-2 to TRBJ2-7; D may be TRBD1 (5 bases). This CDR3 has 15 residues. Trimming stripped 1 base from V and 3 bases from J, with 13 bases between. Germline CDR1 LGHNA, CDR2 YNFKEQ. The CDR3 nucleotides are TGTGCCAGCAGCCAAGTGGGTGGGGCTGTCTACGAGCAGTACTTC. Protein: CASSQVGGAVYEQYF.